The clone carrying this TCR beta chain was detected many times. No antigen is known for it. The sample comes from a study of T cells in Graves' hyperthyroidism and ophthalmopathy. RNA transcripts gave rise to amplified TCR beta CDR3 regions. The HTBI primer set drove a first-round RT-PCR of the TCR CDR3. Each CDR3 protein gets one entry after TCRdb re-called the multiplex PCR reads with MiXCR. The sample has some 250,000 distinct CDR3 sequences; just over 14% are singletons. The V gene end was trimmed by 7 bases and the J gene end by 6 bases; junction bases not matched to a gene: 4. Looked up from germline, CDR1 is SNHLY and CDR2 is FYNNEI. The CDR3 sequence is 12 residues long. Broader study findings: Model-based prediction identified ophthalmopathy a median approximately 6.2 months prior to its onset. Blood samples included most of the expanded thyroid clonotypes exceeding 0.001.

A sample of blood taken at first hyperthyroidism diagnosis preceded any ophthalmopathy symptoms. The specimen sequenced was blood. This clonotype was sampled from a woman aged 40 to 49 with Graves' hyperthyroidism that later progressed to Graves' ophthalmopathy. This chain connects TRBV2 to TRBJ1-1; TRBD1 matches at 8 bases. For the CDR3, the DNA is TGTGCCAGCATTGAGGGACAGGCTGAAGCTTTCTTT. Protein: CASIEGQAEAFF.